What follows are 21 T cell receptor beta chains derived from one specimen sequenced in a study of blood T cell repertoires in COVID-19. Using immunoSEQ multiplex PCR, the repertoire was profiled, and TCRdb retains in-frame clones only, with some absent. The sample holds roughly 230,000 clones; approximately 92% are singletons and the top ten take around 4.6%. Sequenced: peripheral blood. The receptors here all came from a woman aged 40 to 55 who had recovered from COVID-19.

The chain links TRBV29-1 to TRBJ1-6, with TRBD1 identical over 8 bases. The germline CDR1 and CDR2 sequences are SQVTM and ANQGSEA. The CDR3 runs 13 residues. The trim removed 7 bases at V and 9 bases at J, leaving 8 bases unmatched. In nucleotides, the CDR3 is TGCAGCGGGGGCCGGGACAGGTTTTCACCCCTCCACTTT. Protein product: CSGGRDRFSPLHF.

The V gene is TRBV4-1, the J gene TRBJ1-2, with 7 bases matching TRBD1. CDR1 and CDR2 from the germline V gene are MGHRA and YSYEKL. CDR3 length: 17 amino acids. V shed 1 base, J shed 6 bases, and the junction held 14 bases outside the gene matches. In DNA form, the CDR3 reads TGCGCCAGCAGCCAAGTGACAGGGTCCCTCCCAATAGATGGCTACACCTTC. Protein: CASSQVTGSLPIDGYTF.

The chain is built from TRBV5-6 and TRBJ2-5; 11 bases match TRBD2. From germline, CDR1 is SGHDT and CDR2 YYEEEE. The ends lost 4 bases at V and 4 bases at J; junction bases unmatched: 12. The CDR3 has 17 residues. The DNA of the CDR3 is TGTGCCAGCAGCCCACTAGCGGGGGTCAACTCGGGAGAGACCCAGTACTTC. Translation: CASSPLAGVNSGETQYF.

The rearrangement uses TRBV6-5 and TRBJ2-1; D unresolved. The germline gives CDR1 MNHEY, CDR2 SVGAGI. The CDR3 length is 14 residues. The V end lost 2 bases, the J end lost 9 bases, and 14 bases lay between the germline ends. The CDR3 sequence: CASSYAGSGSEQFF. The CDR3 nucleotides read TGTGCCAGCAGTTACGCAGGAAGTGGTAGTGAGCAGTTCTTC.

The chain recombines TRBV19 with TRBJ1-2; 7 positions match TRBD1. This CDR3 contains 16 residues. V shed 3 bases, J shed 0 bases, and the junction held 7 bases outside the gene matches. Germline V gene data show CDR1 as LNHDA and CDR2 as SQIVND (reference sequence). CDR3 in amino acids: CASSMTGTDSNYGYTF. In nucleotides, the CDR3 is TGTGCCAGTAGTATGACCGGGACAGATTCTAACTATGGCTACACCTTC.

The rearrangement uses TRBV4-1 and TRBJ1-4, with D possibly matching TRBD1 (5 bases). The CDR3 is made up of 14 amino acids. Germline CDR1 and CDR2: MGHRA and YSYEKL. The V end was cut by 4 bases, the J end by 6 bases, with 12 bases between. The DNA of the CDR3 is TGCGCCAGCAGCCCAGGGCAAGGTTATGAAAAACTGTTTTTT. This translates into CASSPGQGYEKLFF.

This chain uses TRBV2 with TRBJ1-6; 9 bases line up with TRBD1. Germline lookup yields CDR1 SNHLY and CDR2 FYNNEI. The CDR3 spans 13 residues. V was clipped by 6 bases and J by 12 bases; unmatched bases: 6. CDR3 nucleotides: TGTGCCAGCAGGTCGGACAGGGGACTACCCCTCCACTTT. Translating it yields CASRSDRGLPLHF.

The J gene is TRBJ1-2, the V gene TRBV11-2; D perhaps matches TRBD1 (6 bases). CDR1 SGHAT and CDR2 FQNNGV come from the germline V gene. CDR3 size: 12 residues. Trimming took off 4 bases at V and 8 bases at J, with 11 bases between the two ends. DNA of the CDR3: TGTGCCAGCAGCTCAAGGGGGGGCGGCTACACCTTC. Residues: CASSSRGGGYTF.

The chain couples TRBV5-1 to TRBJ2-1; D is possibly TRBD2 (6 bases). This CDR3 is built from 15 residues. The V gene lost 0 bases and the J gene lost 1 base, with 8 bases spanning the gap. The germline V gene has CDR1 SGHRS and CDR2 YFSETQ. The chain's CDR3 is CASSLGAGSYNEQFF. The CDR3 coding sequence is TGCGCCAGCAGCTTGGGGGCGGGATCCTACAATGAGCAGTTCTTC.

This sequence joins TRBV11-2 and TRBJ2-3; no reliable D call. The germline gives CDR1 SGHAT, CDR2 FQNNGV. The CDR3 spans 14 residues. Trimming pared 2 bases from V and 1 base from J, leaving 7 bases between. CDR3 sequence reads: CASSLLLGTDTQYF. The CDR3 bases are TGTGCCAGCAGCTTACTTTTAGGCACAGATACGCAGTATTTT.

V usage is TRBV2 and J usage is TRBJ1-6; TRBD1 might be the D (6 bases). V dropped 10 bases and J dropped 2 bases, with 12 bases sitting between them. The CDR3 runs to 14 residues. Germline V gene lookup returns CDR1 SNHLY and CDR2 FYNNEI. The CDR3 region is CATNRDTYNSPLHF. The CDR3 DNA sequence: TGTGCCACCAACAGGGACACCTATAATTCACCCCTCCACTTT.

This clone was detected only a few times. The chain recombines TRBV7-9 with TRBJ2-2, with D perhaps matching TRBD2 (6 bases). The V and J ends lost 1 base and 1 base respectively, with 10 bases between them. The length of the CDR3 is 16 residues. The germline V gene has CDR1 SEHNR and CDR2 FQNEAQ (reference sequence). CDR3 residues: CASSLGNGGNTGELFF. The CDR3 DNA reads TGTGCCAGCAGCTTAGGGAACGGGGGGAACACCGGGGAGCTGTTTTTT.

The V call is TRBV6-5, the J call TRBJ2-3; 8 bases align to TRBD2. CDR3 length: 16 residues. Germline V CDR1 and CDR2: MNHEY, SVGAGI. V lost 4 bases, J lost 2 bases, and 8 bases stayed unmatched. The CDR3 region is CASSSPGGPSTDTQYF. CDR3 DNA: TGTGCCAGCAGTTCGCCGGGAGGGCCCTCCACAGATACGCAGTATTTT.

V usage is TRBV19 and J usage is TRBJ1-2, with D perhaps TRBD1 (5 bases). The CDR3 runs to 15 residues. Germline V lookup: CDR1 LNHDA, CDR2 SQIVND (reference sequence). Trimming took 6 bases from V and 9 from J, leaving 23 bases between them. The CDR3 sequence is CASSRGGLQGASYTF. The CDR3 DNA is TGTGCCAGTAGCCGGGGAGGCCTCCAGGGAGCGAGCTACACCTTC.

The CDR3 DNA follows: TGTGCCAGCAGTGAAGAGGGAGTCGGGGGCAATGAGCAGTTCTTC. It codes for CASSEEGVGGNEQFF. J is TRBJ2-1 and V is TRBV2; D is perhaps TRBD2 (6 bases). The CDR3 runs 15 residues. Germline values: CDR1 SNHLY, CDR2 FYNNEI. Trimming cost V 1 base and J 6 bases, with 13 bases left between them.

In this sample, this clone turned up once. V and J are TRBV9 and TRBJ1-4, with 8 bases that match TRBD1. The CDR3 covers 17 residues. V lost 5 bases, J lost 0 bases, and 9 bases stayed unmatched. Germline CDR1 is SGDLS and CDR2 is YYNGEE. The CDR3 sequence: CASSAQGARATNEKLFF. CDR3 bases: TGTGCCAGCAGTGCTCAGGGGGCAAGGGCAACTAATGAAAAACTGTTTTTT.

The chain carries TRBV28 and TRBJ1-3; D unclear. V lost 2 bases and J lost 6, with 8 bases in between. This CDR3 has 13 amino acids. Germline values: CDR1 MDHEN, CDR2 SYDVKM. The CDR3, as DNA: TGTGCCAGCAGTTTAGAGTACGAAAACACCATATATTTT. Amino acids: CASSLEYENTIYF.

The chain employs TRBV3-1 (or the pseudogene TRBV3-2) and TRBJ2-6; TRBD1 matches 12 bases. V was clipped by 8 bases and J by 4 bases; unmatched bases: 15. Germline loops: CDR1 LGHDT, CDR2 YNNKEL (reference sequence). The CDR3 extends over 19 amino acids. The CDR3 nucleotides read TGTGCCAGCGGAACCGCCCCGGGACAGGGGGCAAGGGGGGCCAACGTCCTGACTTTC. Protein sequence: CASGTAPGQGARGANVLTF.

The chain employs TRBV24-1 and TRBJ2-3; D is uncertain. This CDR3 region has 15 residues. The germline V gene has CDR1 KGHDR and CDR2 SFDVKD. V was trimmed by 2 bases and J by 1 base, leaving 9 bases between them. CDR3: CATSDSRPGTDTQYF. The CDR3 DNA follows: TGTGCCACCAGTGATTCCCGTCCGGGCACAGATACGCAGTATTTT.

This chain uses TRBV4-1 with TRBJ1-1, with TRBD1 matching 9 bases. This CDR3 spans 14 amino acids. Per germline, CDR1 MGHRA and CDR2 YSYEKL. J gave up 4 bases and V 5 bases, and 5 bases lay outside the gene matches. The CDR3 sequence: CASSSTGGSTEAFF. For the CDR3, the DNA is TGCGCCAGCAGCTCGACAGGGGGTAGCACTGAAGCTTTCTTT.

This clone showed up just once. V is TRBV4-1 and J is TRBJ2-5; 8 bases align to TRBD2. Trimming took 0 bases from V and 1 from J; bases not matched to a gene: 16. The germline gives CDR1 MGHRA, CDR2 YSYEKL. CDR3 size: 20 residues. This CDR3 is CASSQDSLSGRLGFQETQYF. The CDR3 nucleotides read TGCGCCAGCAGCCAAGACTCTTTGAGCGGGAGACTTGGTTTCCAAGAGACCCAGTACTTC.